The rows below give T cell receptor beta chains drawn from one sample of a study of vaccination effects on CD4 cells after COVID-19. Some clones are missing from TCRdb's copy, which holds only in-frame ones; the method was immunoSEQ multiplex PCR. The sample lists around 69,000 clones, about 74% occurring once. These TCRs are of unknown antigen specificity. The sequencing used CD4+ T cells from PBMCs cultured with HCoV-229E spike peptides, collected after COVID-19 vaccination. Source of these receptors: a human donor who received a COVID-19 vaccine. The CDR3 runs from the conserved cysteine through the conserved F or W. The order of the fields is V gene, clone size, CDR3 length, J gene, D gene, CDR3 protein, CDR3 DNA. The D gene is left open where the match is weak. The listing skips clone size in some rows; elsewhere it reads once, few, many or a size class.

TRBV3-1/TRBV3-2,few,14,TRBJ1-2,TRBD1,CASSPTGQVHGYTF,TGTGCCAGCAGCCCCACAGGACAGGTCCATGGCTACACCTTC
TRBV18,.,13,TRBJ2-5,TRBD2,CASSGRGQETQYF,TGTGCCAGCTCAGGGAGGGGTCAAGAGACCCAGTACTTC
TRBV5-8,.,14,TRBJ2-3,.,CASSLVQGTDTQYF,TGTGCCAGCAGCTTGGTACAGGGCACAGATACGCAGTATTTT
TRBV5-1,few,14,TRBJ1-6,.,CASSLEAGNSPLHF,TGCGCCAGCAGCTTGGAGGCAGGGAATTCACCCCTCCACTTT
TRBV7-8,.,15,TRBJ1-4,TRBD1,CASSSGQGGNEKLFF,TGTGCCAGCAGCTCCGGACAGGGTGGTAATGAAAAACTGTTTTTT
TRBV28,.,14,TRBJ2-1,.,CASKDSSPPREQFF,TGTGCCAGCAAGGACAGTTCCCCTCCTCGGGAGCAGTTCTTC
TRBV29-1,.,13,TRBJ1-1,.,CSVESGVNTEAFF,TGCAGCGTTGAGTCGGGGGTGAACACTGAAGCTTTCTTT
TRBV9,.,17,TRBJ1-1,TRBD1,CASSVGQGILGNTEAFF,TGTGCCAGCAGCGTTGGACAGGGGATATTGGGGAACACTGAAGCTTTCTTT
TRBV6-1,.,14,TRBJ2-2,.,CASSENPNTGELFF,TGTGCCAGCAGTGAAAACCCCAACACCGGGGAGCTGTTTTTT
TRBV30,.,13,TRBJ1-1,.,CAWRMTVYTEAFF,TGTGCCTGGAGGATGACAGTCTACACTGAAGCTTTCTTT
TRBV5-1,.,16,TRBJ1-3,TRBD1,CASSYTGESSGNTIYF,TGCGCCAGCAGCTATACAGGGGAGAGCTCTGGAAACACCATATATTTT
TRBV10-3,.,11,TRBJ2-5,.,CAIKAEETQYF,TGTGCCATCAAAGCAGAAGAGACCCAGTACTTC
TRBV29-1,.,13,TRBJ2-1,.,CSVSTDSYNEQFF,TGCAGCGTTTCGACCGACTCCTACAATGAGCAGTTCTTC
TRBV5-1,.,13,TRBJ1-2,.,CASSLGTPYGYTF,TGCGCCAGCAGCTTGGGGACACCCTATGGCTACACCTTC
TRBV7-3,.,15,TRBJ2-1,.,CASSRVGGAGNEQFF,TGTGCCAGCAGCCGAGTGGGGGGGGCGGGTAATGAGCAGTTCTTC
TRBV2,.,15,TRBJ2-5,.,CASTPTRDPRETQYF,TGTGCCAGCACTCCAACCCGGGACCCCAGAGAGACCCAGTACTTC
TRBV6-6,.,15,TRBJ1-2,TRBD1,CASSYAQGAYYGYTF,TGTGCCAGCAGTTACGCACAGGGGGCCTACTATGGCTACACCTTC
TRBV29-1,few,13,TRBJ2-1,.,CSLRRGTANEQFF,TGCAGCCTACGCCGGGGGACGGCGAATGAGCAGTTCTTC
TRBV5-1,.,14,TRBJ1-5,TRBD1,CASSLGQGDQPQHF,TGCGCCAGCAGCTTAGGACAGGGGGATCAGCCCCAGCATTTT
TRBV29-1,.,14,TRBJ2-5,TRBD2,CSAVAGGPKETQYF,TGCAGCGCCGTAGCGGGGGGGCCCAAAGAGACCCAGTACTTC
TRBV6-5,once,13,TRBJ1-2,TRBD1,CASKLDRGYGYTF,TGTGCCAGCAAGTTGGACAGGGGGTACGGCTACACCTTC
TRBV7-2,.,16,TRBJ1-5,TRBD1,CASSLRGQGWDQPQHF,TGTGCCAGCAGCCTTCGGGGACAGGGCTGGGATCAGCCCCAGCATTTT
TRBV9,.,13,TRBJ2-5,TRBD1,CASSWTGSETQYF,TGTGCCAGCAGCTGGACAGGGTCAGAGACCCAGTACTTC
TRBV7-2,.,14,TRBJ1-1,.,CASSLGQLGTEAFF,TGTGCCAGCAGCTTAGGGCAGCTTGGCACTGAAGCTTTCTTT
TRBV27,.,19,TRBJ1-5,TRBD1,CASSRSPSSGQGSNQPQHF,TGTGCCAGCAGCCGATCCCCGTCCAGCGGACAGGGGAGCAATCAGCCCCAGCATTTT
TRBV7-9,.,15,TRBJ2-5,.,CASSSSGTRLETQYF,TGTGCCAGCAGTTCCTCTGGGACCAGGCTAGAGACCCAGTACTTC
TRBV7-9,once,15,TRBJ1-1,.,CASSLRIGEGTEAFF,TGTGCCAGCAGCTTACGGATCGGGGAGGGGACTGAAGCTTTCTTT
TRBV15,.,13,TRBJ2-3,TRBD2,CATSSRLAGGLYF,TGTGCCACCAGCAGCAGACTAGCGGGGGGGCTGTATTTT
TRBV30,.,15,TRBJ2-5,TRBD2,CAWSRGTSGQETQYF,TGTGCCTGGAGTCGAGGGACTAGCGGCCAAGAGACCCAGTACTTC
TRBV3-1/TRBV3-2,.,15,TRBJ1-5,.,CASSQDSGHNQPQHF,TGTGCCAGCAGCCAAGATTCGGGCCACAATCAGCCCCAGCATTTT
TRBV5-6,.,15,TRBJ2-1,TRBD2,CASSDIAGVNNEQFF,TGTGCCAGCAGCGACATAGCGGGGGTAAACAATGAGCAGTTCTTC
TRBV10-1,.,15,TRBJ2-2,.,CASSEGRTNTGELFF,TGCGCCAGCAGTGAAGGCAGGACGAACACCGGGGAGCTGTTTTTT
TRBV6-6,.,15,TRBJ2-5,TRBD1,CASSYGTGGRETQYF,TGTGCCAGCAGTTACGGGACAGGGGGTAGAGAGACCCAGTACTTC
TRBV19,.,14,TRBJ1-2,.,CASSYSRSTYGYTF,TGTGCCAGTAGTTACTCCAGGAGTACCTATGGCTACACCTTC
TRBV7-8,.,14,TRBJ2-6,.,CASSLEARMGSLTF,TGTGCCAGCAGCTTAGAGGCACGGATGGGCTCCCTGACTTTC
TRBV5-6,few,15,TRBJ1-5,TRBD1,CASSRMDRENQPQHF,TGTGCCAGCAGTCGCATGGACAGGGAAAATCAGCCCCAGCATTTT
TRBV19,few,16,TRBJ1-4,TRBD1,CASSQVQGRGGEKLFF,TGTGCCAGTAGCCAGGTACAGGGGAGAGGGGGTGAAAAACTGTTTTTT